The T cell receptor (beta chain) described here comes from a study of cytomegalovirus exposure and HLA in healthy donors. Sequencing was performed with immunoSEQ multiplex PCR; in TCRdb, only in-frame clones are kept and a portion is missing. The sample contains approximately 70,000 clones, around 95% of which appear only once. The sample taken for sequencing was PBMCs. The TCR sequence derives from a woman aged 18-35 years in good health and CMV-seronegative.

The CDR3 protein is CASSSGRTATNEKLFF. The CDR3 DNA reads TGCGCCAGCAGCTCCGGACGGACTGCAACTAATGAAAAACTGTTTTTT. The chain combines TRBV5-1 with TRBJ1-4; no definite D call. Germline V gene sequence: CDR1 SGHRS, CDR2 YFSETQ. The CDR3 sequence is 16 residues long. The V end was cut by 3 bases, the J end by 0 bases, with 12 bases between.